The next 11 T cell receptor beta chains were all read from a single sample in a study of shared clonotypes between healthy human individuals. CD45RO-negative, CCR7-positively selected cells formed the naive CD8 fraction, excluding terminally differentiated effector memory CD45RA+ cells. The data were produced by immunoSEQ multiplex PCR, yet TCRdb's version contains in-frame clones alone and is incomplete. The sample consists of some 2 million clones, over 85% of them appearing once. Sequenced: naive CD8+ T cells sorted from blood. These receptors were taken from a man between 18 and 29 years old in good health.

The chain couples TRBV4-1 to TRBJ2-3, with no clear D. The CDR3 consists of 14 residues. V was clipped by 2 bases and J by 4 bases, with 10 bases between them. Germline V gene data show CDR1 as MGHRA and CDR2 as YSYEKL. The CDR3 nucleotides read TGCGCCAGCAGCCAACTTGGGAACGCAGATACGCAGTATTTT. It codes for CASSQLGNADTQYF.

This chain links TRBV30 with TRBJ1-1; no firm D call. Germline V lookup: CDR1 GTSNPN, CDR2 SVGIG (reference sequence). The germline V and J ends were trimmed by 1 base and 1 base, with 10 bases remaining between them. This CDR3 comprises 14 residues. CDR3 sequence (DNA): TGTGCCTGGAGTGGGATGTTCGAGAACACTGAAGCTTTCTTT. Translating gives CAWSGMFENTEAFF.

The chain uses TRBV28 and TRBJ1-1; no clear D gene. The CDR3 runs 13 residues. V lost 1 base and J lost 5, with 8 bases in between. Germline CDR1 reads MDHEN; CDR2 reads SYDVKM. The CDR3 loop is CASSLFSGTEAFF. The CDR3 bases are TGTGCCAGCAGTTTATTTTCCGGGACTGAAGCTTTCTTT.

The chain has TRBV30 and TRBJ2-2; D unresolved. The CDR3 length is 13 residues. Germline loops: CDR1 GTSNPN, CDR2 SVGIG (reference sequence). The V end was cut by 4 bases, the J end by 3 bases, with 9 bases between. Here the CDR3 DNA reads TGTGCCTGGAAGGGCCATTACACCGGGGAGCTGTTTTTT. It codes for CAWKGHYTGELFF.

The chain combines TRBV27 with TRBJ1-1; D may be TRBD1 (5 bases). Germline CDR1 and CDR2: MNHEY and SMNVEV (reference sequence). Trimming left V 6 bases short and J 4 bases short, with 12 bases between. CDR3 length: 13 amino acids. The CDR3 loop reads CASSRDGSTEAFF. For the CDR3, the DNA is TGTGCCAGCAGCCGGGACGGAAGCACTGAAGCTTTCTTT.

The V gene is TRBV9, the J gene TRBJ1-2; 7 positions match TRBD1. J lost 4 bases, V lost 2 bases, and 2 bases had no gene match. The V gene's germline CDR1 is SGDLS and CDR2 YYNGEE. The CDR3 runs 13 residues. The CDR3 nucleotides read TGTGCCAGCAGCGTGGGGGACAGCTATGGCTACACCTTC. This codes for CASSVGDSYGYTF.

This sequence joins TRBV5-4 and TRBJ1-4; D ambiguous. The CDR3 contains 12 residues. V was cut by 0 bases and J by 6 bases, with 3 bases left in between. CDR1 is SGHNT and CDR2 is YYREEE in the germline V gene (reference sequence). CDR3 DNA sequence: TGTGCCAGCAGCTTGGACCATGAAAAACTGTTTTTT. Translating it yields CASSLDHEKLFF.

A note on this clone: Other nucleotide sequences from this sample produce the same CDR3. CDR3 coding DNA: TGTGCCAGCAGCTTGGTAGCGGGAGGGCCGCAAGAGACCCAGTACTTC. It codes for CASSLVAGGPQETQYF. The gene calls are TRBV5-6 and TRBJ2-5, with 11 bases identical to TRBD2. The CDR3 loop spans 16 amino acids. CDR1 is SGHDT, CDR2 YYEEEE, per germline. V dropped 0 bases and J dropped 2; count of bases not matched to a gene: 3.

V usage is TRBV5-6 and J usage is TRBJ1-4, with D unresolved. V lost 5 bases to trimming and J lost 5 bases, with 10 bases between them. Per germline, CDR1 SGHDT and CDR2 YYEEEE. The CDR3 is 13 residues long. Here the CDR3 DNA reads TGTGCCAGCAGGTCGGGTCTCAATGAAAAACTGTTTTTT. The encoded protein is CASRSGLNEKLFF.

V and J are TRBV2 and TRBJ2-7; D is unclear. CDR3 size: 14 residues. Per the germline V gene, CDR1 is SNHLY and CDR2 is FYNNEI. The ends were cut back, 2 bases at V and 3 bases at J, with 11 bases in the middle. The CDR3 protein is CASSEPRQHYEQYF. In DNA form, the CDR3 reads TGTGCCAGCAGTGAACCTAGGCAACACTACGAGCAGTACTTC.

The chain has TRBV27 and TRBJ2-2; no firm D call. The germline V gene has CDR1 MNHEY and CDR2 SMNVEV (reference sequence). Trimming removed 6 bases from V and 0 bases from J, with 8 bases in between. This CDR3 comprises 14 residues. The CDR3 reads CASSNSANTGELFF. For the CDR3, the DNA is TGTGCCAGCAGCAACAGTGCGAACACCGGGGAGCTGTTTTTT.